What follows are 19 T cell receptor beta chains derived from one specimen sequenced in a study of blood T cell repertoires in COVID-19. The repertoire was sequenced with immunoSEQ multiplex PCR; TCRdb's copy has only in-frame clones and lacks some. The sample has about 400,000 clones, around nine tenths seen once. Sequenced material: PBMCs or T cells enriched from blood (not recorded which). The receptors originated from a woman aged 50 to 65 who had recovered from COVID-19.

The CDR3 nucleotides read TGTGCCAGCAGTTTTCAGGAATACACTGAAGCTTTCTTT. It yields the protein CASSFQEYTEAFF. V and J are TRBV12-3 or TRBV12-4 and TRBJ1-1; D unresolved. V was pared by 3 bases and J by 3 bases, with 8 bases between. The CDR3 runs to 13 residues.

The V and J genes are TRBV29-1 and TRBJ2-1, with a possible D match to TRBD1 (6 bases). The CDR3 is 17 residues long. CDR1 SQVTM and CDR2 ANQGSEA come from the germline V gene. V lost 0 bases and J lost 0, with 15 bases in between. The CDR3 DNA reads as TGCAGCGTTGAAGATTTGGGGGCGCCGAGCTCCTACAATGAGCAGTTCTTC. As protein: CSVEDLGAPSSYNEQFF.

The genes are TRBV30 and TRBJ1-2; 8 nucleotides agree with TRBD1. The germline gives CDR1 GTSNPN, CDR2 SVGIG (reference sequence). The length of the CDR3 is 14 residues. V was clipped by 2 bases and J by 8 bases; unmatched bases: 10. The CDR3 sequence is CAWSRDRGGRGYTF. In DNA form, the CDR3 reads TGTGCCTGGAGTAGAGACAGGGGAGGACGAGGCTACACCTTC.

The rearrangement joins TRBV21-1 to TRBJ1-6; the D call in the table, TRBD1, was not verified against the DNA. TRBV21-1 counts as a pseudogene. The CDR3 has 18 residues. For the CDR3, the DNA is TGTGCCAGCAGCAAAGGGGGCCCCGGACAGCCAAACTATTCACCCCTCCACTTT. This gives the protein CASSKGGPGQPNYSPLHF.

This clone has just one count. The chain is built from TRBV28 and TRBJ1-2, with TRBD1 matching 10 bases. CDR3 length: 15 amino acids. Looked up from germline, CDR1 is MDHEN and CDR2 is SYDVKM. The ends lost 5 bases at V and 7 bases at J; junction bases unmatched: 10. CDR3 residues: CASSDGQGVSGGYTF. DNA of the CDR3: TGTGCCAGCAGTGATGGACAGGGGGTCTCGGGTGGCTACACCTTC.

The chain employs TRBV3-1 (or the pseudogene TRBV3-2) and TRBJ1-2; 9 bases agree with TRBD1. V was pared by 5 bases and J by 4 bases, with 8 bases of the junction left unmatched. Germline V gene data show CDR1 as LGHDT and CDR2 as YNNKEL (reference sequence). CDR3 length: 15 amino acids. This chain's CDR3 is CASSYGQGKGYGYTF. For the CDR3, the DNA is TGTGCCAGCAGCTATGGACAGGGGAAGGGCTATGGCTACACCTTC.

The CDR3 protein is CASRKGQDNQPQHF. The CDR3, as DNA: TGTGCCAGCAGGAAGGGACAGGACAATCAGCCCCAGCATTTT. This chain connects TRBV6-5 to TRBJ1-5, with 8 bases matching TRBD1. The CDR3 runs to 14 residues. CDR1 is MNHEY, CDR2 SVGAGI, per germline. The V segment lost 6 bases and the J segment 3 bases; nucleotides outside the gene matches: 4.

This chain joins TRBV21-1 and TRBJ1-2; the table calls TRBD1, which could not be checked here. TRBV21-1 is designated a pseudogene. This CDR3 has 15 amino acids. The CDR3 bases are TGTGCCAGCAGCAAACGGCCCAGGGGGCCCTATGGCTACACCTTC. Residues: CASSKRPRGPYGYTF.

The V gene is TRBV4-2, the J gene TRBJ2-2; possibly TRBD2 for D (5 bases). In germline, CDR1 is LGHNA, CDR2 YNFKEQ. V lost 4 bases and J lost 5, with 8 bases in between. The length of the CDR3 is 13 residues. CDR3 amino acids: CASSRRRTGELFF. In DNA, the CDR3 is TGTGCCAGCAGCCGGAGGCGTACCGGGGAGCTGTTTTTT.

The chain recombines TRBV5-1 with TRBJ1-1, with a tentative D call TRBD1 (6 bases). V was clipped by 2 bases and J by 0 bases, with 11 bases between them. Germline CDR1 and CDR2: SGHRS and YFSETQ. The CDR3 loop spans 15 amino acids. CDR3 nucleotides: TGCGCCAGCAGCTTAGGACAGCGCATGAACACTGAAGCTTTCTTT. This translates into CASSLGQRMNTEAFF.

V is TRBV5-1 and J is TRBJ2-3, with D perhaps TRBD2 (6 bases). The germline V and J ends were trimmed by 5 bases and 2 bases, with 12 bases remaining between them. Germline CDR1 SGHRS, CDR2 YFSETQ. The CDR3 length is 14 residues. The CDR3 loop is CASRTGRDTDTQYF. The CDR3, as DNA: TGCGCCAGCAGAACCGGGAGAGACACAGATACGCAGTATTTT.

V is TRBV3-1 (or the pseudogene TRBV3-2) and J is TRBJ1-2; maybe TRBD1 (5 bases). Germline V gives CDR1 LGHDT, CDR2 YNNKEL (reference sequence). Trimming stripped 5 bases from V and 4 bases from J, with 17 bases between. The CDR3 loop spans 15 amino acids. DNA of the CDR3: TGTGCCAGCAGCATGCTCGGGGGATTTTCCTATGGCTACACCTTC. This codes for CASSMLGGFSYGYTF.

The rearrangement links TRBV7-2 to TRBJ2-4; TRBD2 matches at 8 bases. The germline V gene encodes CDR1 SGHTA and CDR2 FQGNSA. This CDR3 comprises 19 residues. With 2 bases clipped from V and 0 bases from J, the junction kept 12 bases outside the gene matches. The CDR3 loop is CASSLPRAGEGLAKNIQYF. The CDR3 region has the DNA TGTGCCAGCAGCTTACCTCGAGCGGGGGAGGGGTTAGCCAAAAACATTCAGTACTTC.

Details on this clone: Other DNA sequences in this sample translate to the same CDR3. V gene TRBV5-6 combines with J gene TRBJ1-4, with unresolved D. Trimming pared 0 bases from V and 3 bases from J, leaving 6 bases between. The CDR3 is made up of 14 amino acids. From germline, CDR1 is SGHDT and CDR2 YYEEEE. This CDR3 reads CASSLGQSNEKLFF. CDR3 in DNA: TGTGCCAGCAGCTTGGGGCAGTCTAATGAAAAACTGTTTTTT. The variable domain in full, with the rest retrieved from reference TRBV5-6 and TRBJ1-4, is DAGVTQSPTHLIKTRGQQVTLRCSPKSGHDTVSWYQQALGQGPQFIFQYYEEEERQRGNFPDRFSGHQFPNYSSELNVNALLLGDSALYLCASSLGQSNEKLFFGSGTQLSVL.

About this clone: A read error may explain this, as a much larger clone is one base away. This chain uses TRBV6-2 or TRBV6-3 with TRBJ1-5, with D possibly being TRBD1 (6 bases). Germline V gene sequence: CDR1 MNHEY, CDR2 SVGEGT. The length of the CDR3 is 13 residues. The germline V and J ends were trimmed by 6 bases and 4 bases, with 10 bases remaining between them. The CDR3 DNA reads as TGTGCCAGCAGCCCTCAGGGGAATCAGCCCCAGCATTTT. Its translation is CASSPQGNQPQHF.

The chain uses TRBV2 and TRBJ2-7; weak D call: TRBD1 (5 bases). Trimming shortened V by 9 bases and J by 3 bases, and 9 bases separated the two germline ends. The CDR3 covers 11 residues. Germline CDR1 reads SNHLY; CDR2 reads FYNNEI. This CDR3 reads CASLDNYEQYF. CDR3 DNA: TGTGCCAGTCTGGACAACTACGAGCAGTACTTC.

The rearrangement joins TRBV7-3 to TRBJ1-2; 7 bases match TRBD1. This CDR3 has 15 amino acids. Trimming took 0 bases from V and 5 from J; bases not matched to a gene: 6. Germline CDR1 and CDR2: SGHTA and FQGTGA. The CDR3 loop is CASSLTGGGQYGYTF. The CDR3, as DNA: TGTGCCAGCAGCTTAACAGGGGGCGGTCAGTATGGCTACACCTTC. Based on the CDR3 plus reference TRBV7-3 and TRBJ1-2, the full variable domain is GAGVSQTPSNKVTEKGKYVELRCDPISGHTALYWYRQSLGQGPEFLIYFQGTGAADDSGLPNDRFFAVRPEGSVSTLKIQRTERGDSAVYLCASSLTGGGQYGYTFGSGTRLTVV.

The chain carries TRBV5-1 and TRBJ1-1, with D perhaps matching TRBD1 (5 bases). CDR1 SGHRS and CDR2 YFSETQ come from the germline V gene. The CDR3 consists of 14 residues. V lost 4 bases, J lost 0 bases, and 10 bases lay in between. The CDR3 sequence is CASSLGHLNTEAFF. As DNA, the CDR3 is TGCGCCAGCAGCCTCGGACACTTGAACACTGAAGCTTTCTTT.

This chain connects TRBV6-5 to TRBJ1-2; weak D call: TRBD1 (5 bases). The CDR3 length is 13 residues. V was shortened by 0 bases and J by 4 bases, with 6 bases between the two germline ends. In germline, CDR1 is MNHEY, CDR2 SVGAGI. In DNA, the CDR3 is TGTGCCAGCAGTTACTCACAGGTCTATGGCTACACCTTC. Translated, it gives CASSYSQVYGYTF.